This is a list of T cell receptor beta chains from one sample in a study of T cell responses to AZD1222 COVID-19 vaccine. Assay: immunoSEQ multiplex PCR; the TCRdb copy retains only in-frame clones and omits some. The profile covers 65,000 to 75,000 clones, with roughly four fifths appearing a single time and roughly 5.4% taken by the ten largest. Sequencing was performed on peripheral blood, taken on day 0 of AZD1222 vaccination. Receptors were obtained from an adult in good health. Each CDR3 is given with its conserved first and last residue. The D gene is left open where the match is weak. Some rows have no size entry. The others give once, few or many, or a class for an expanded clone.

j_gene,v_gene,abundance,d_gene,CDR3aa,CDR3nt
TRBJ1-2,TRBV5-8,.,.,CASSLRQVNYGYTF,TGTGCCAGCAGCTTGAGGCAGGTCAACTATGGCTACACCTTC
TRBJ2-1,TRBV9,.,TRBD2,CASSETSGGVYEQFF,TGTGCCAGCAGCGAGACTAGCGGGGGGGTCTATGAGCAGTTCTTC
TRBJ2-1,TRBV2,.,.,CASSEYTGVEQFF,TGTGCCAGCAGTGAATATACGGGGGTTGAGCAGTTCTTC
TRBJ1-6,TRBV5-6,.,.,CASSLPQGQNSPLHF,TGTGCCAGCAGCTTGCCCCAGGGCCAAAATTCACCCCTCCACTTT
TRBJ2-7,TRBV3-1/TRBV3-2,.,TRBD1,CASSLAGTAGEQYF,TGTGCCAGCAGCTTAGCCGGGACAGCCGGCGAGCAGTACTTC
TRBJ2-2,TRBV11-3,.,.,CASSFKGANTGELFF,TGTGCCAGCAGCTTCAAGGGGGCGAACACCGGGGAGCTGTTTTTT
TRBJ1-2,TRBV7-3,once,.,CASSLVGGGFSGYTF,TGTGCCAGCAGCTTGGTTGGTGGAGGGTTCAGCGGCTACACCTTC
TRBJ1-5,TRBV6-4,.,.,CASSGQPNQPQHF,TGTGCCAGCAGTGGACAGCCGAATCAGCCCCAGCATTTT
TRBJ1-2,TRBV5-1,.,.,CASSLLQNNYGYTF,TGCGCCAGCAGCTTGCTACAGAATAACTATGGCTACACCTTC
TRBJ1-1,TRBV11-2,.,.,CASSLVGGGTEAFF,TGTGCCAGCAGCTTGGTTGGTGGGGGTACTGAAGCTTTCTTT
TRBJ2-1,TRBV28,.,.,CASSLPEHNEQFF,TGTGCCAGCAGTCTCCCCGAGCACAATGAGCAGTTCTTC
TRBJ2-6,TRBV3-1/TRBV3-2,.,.,CASRGGSGANVLTF,TGTGCCAGCAGGGGAGGCTCTGGGGCCAACGTCCTGACTTTC
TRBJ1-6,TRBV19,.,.,CASRGAGGTYNSPLHF,TGTGCCAGTAGGGGTGCGGGGGGAACGTATAATTCACCCCTCCACTTT
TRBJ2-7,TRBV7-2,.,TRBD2,CASSFRAGGLVYEQYF,TGTGCCAGCAGCTTCAGAGCGGGGGGCCTGGTGTACGAGCAGTACTTC
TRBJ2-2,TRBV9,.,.,CASSATGTTNTGELFF,TGTGCCAGCAGCGCCACCGGGACCACGAACACCGGGGAGCTGTTTTTT
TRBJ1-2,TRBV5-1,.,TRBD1,CASSRDRGYGYTF,TGCGCCAGCAGCCGGGACAGGGGCTATGGCTACACCTTC
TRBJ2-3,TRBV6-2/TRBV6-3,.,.,CASSYSIRRLTDTQYF,TGTGCCAGCAGTTACTCGATCCGCAGGTTAACAGATACGCAGTATTTT
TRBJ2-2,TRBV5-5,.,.,CASSLNRVGTGELFF,TGTGCCAGCAGCTTGAACAGGGTTGGCACCGGGGAGCTGTTTTTT
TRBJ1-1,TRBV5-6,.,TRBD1,CASSGDRVGPRSQAFF,TGTGCCAGCAGCGGCGACAGGGTCGGGCCAAGGAGCCAAGCTTTCTTT
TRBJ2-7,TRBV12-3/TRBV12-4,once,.,CASTTGSSYEQYF,TGTGCCAGCACGACGGGTAGCTCCTACGAGCAGTACTTC
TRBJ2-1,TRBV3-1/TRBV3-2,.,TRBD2,CASSHHLAGGNNEQFF,TGTGCCAGCAGCCACCACCTAGCGGGGGGAAACAATGAGCAGTTCTTC
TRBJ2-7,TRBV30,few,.,CAFYRDYEQYF,TGTGCCTTCTACAGGGATTACGAGCAGTACTTC
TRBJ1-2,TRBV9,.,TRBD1,CASWTGEAGYTF,TGTGCCAGCTGGACAGGGGAGGCTGGCTACACCTTC
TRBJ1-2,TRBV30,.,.,CAWSPLDRGWYGYTF,TGTGCCTGGAGTCCCCTGGACAGAGGCTGGTATGGCTACACCTTC
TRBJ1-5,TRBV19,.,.,CASSIGQPNQPQHF,TGTGCCAGTAGTATAGGGCAGCCTAATCAGCCCCAGCATTTT
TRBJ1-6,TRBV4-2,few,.,CASSLDRGSPLHF,TGTGCCAGCAGCCTGGACCGGGGTTCACCCCTCCACTTT
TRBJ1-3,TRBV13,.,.,CASSPQGGGNTIYF,TGTGCCAGCAGCCCACAAGGAGGTGGAAACACCATATATTTT
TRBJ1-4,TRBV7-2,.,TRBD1,CASSFSGTEGEKLFF,TGTGCCAGCAGCTTCTCCGGGACAGAAGGTGAAAAACTGTTTTTT
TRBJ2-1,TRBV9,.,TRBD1,CASSVATGVGEQFF,TGTGCCAGCAGCGTAGCTACAGGGGTGGGTGAGCAGTTCTTC
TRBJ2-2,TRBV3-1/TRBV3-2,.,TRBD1,CASSPWDRGATGELFF,TGTGCCAGCAGCCCCTGGGACAGGGGTGCGACCGGGGAGCTGTTTTTT
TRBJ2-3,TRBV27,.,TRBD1,CASSLKGTGGQDTQYF,TGTGCCAGCAGTTTAAAGGGGACAGGGGGCCAAGATACGCAGTATTTT
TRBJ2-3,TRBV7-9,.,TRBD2,CASSYGLVSTDTQYF,TGTGCCAGCAGCTACGGACTAGTTTCCACAGATACGCAGTATTTT
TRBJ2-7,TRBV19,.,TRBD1,CARLPGQGSYEQYF,TGTGCCAGACTTCCGGGACAGGGATCCTACGAGCAGTACTTC
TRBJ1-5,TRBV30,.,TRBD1,CAWGTGKGNQPQHF,TGTGCCTGGGGGACAGGGAAGGGCAATCAGCCCCAGCATTTT
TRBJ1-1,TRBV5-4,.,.,CASSLAPQVNTEAFF,TGTGCCAGCAGCTTGGCCCCGCAGGTGAACACTGAAGCTTTCTTT
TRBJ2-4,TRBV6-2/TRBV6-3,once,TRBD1,CASSYYGTGPGIQYF,TGTGCCAGCAGTTATTACGGGACAGGGCCGGGCATTCAGTACTTC
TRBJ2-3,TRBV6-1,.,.,CASSETRTGTQYF,TGTGCCAGCAGTGAAACTCGAACAGGCACGCAGTATTTT
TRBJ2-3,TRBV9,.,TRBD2,CASSVSGGTDTQYF,TGTGCCAGCAGCGTTAGCGGGGGCACAGATACGCAGTATTTT
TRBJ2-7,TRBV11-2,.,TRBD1,CASSFGQGGEQYF,TGTGCCAGCAGCTTCGGACAGGGTGGCGAGCAGTACTTC
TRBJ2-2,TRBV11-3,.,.,CASSSGQGRATGELFF,TGTGCCAGCAGCTCCGGTCAGGGAAGGGCCACCGGGGAGCTGTTTTTT
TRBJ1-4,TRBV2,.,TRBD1,CASSGRTGASEKLFF,TGTGCCAGCAGTGGCCGGACAGGGGCAAGTGAAAAACTGTTTTTT
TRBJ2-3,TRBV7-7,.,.,CASSLGVEDTQYF,TGTGCTAGCAGCTTAGGGGTTGAAGATACGCAGTATTTT
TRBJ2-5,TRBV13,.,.,CASSTGRSQETQYF,TGTGCCAGCAGTACTGGAAGAAGTCAAGAGACCCAGTACTTC
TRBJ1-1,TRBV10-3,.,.,CAISESGMGAPNTEAFF,TGTGCCATCAGTGAGTCAGGGATGGGAGCGCCGAACACTGAAGCTTTCTTT